The T cell receptor (beta chain) under discussion was sequenced for a study of tumor-infiltrating lymphocytes in primary liver carcinoma. The junction had 10 bases not matched to a gene; V was cut back by 8 bases and J by 9 bases. Germline CDR1 is SQVTM and CDR2 is ANQGSEA. The CDR3 has 12 amino acids. Total RNA (about 500 ng) served as template for TCR beta cDNA synthesis primed by a constant-region primer. Modified slightly, ARM-PCR produced TCR beta libraries over three nested multiplex PCR rounds. TRBV1-TRBV30 forward and Cbeta reverse primers drove the first two approximately 10-cycle rounds. Each CDR3 protein is one row after TCRdb ran MiXCR on the multiplex PCR reads. The data contain 330,000 or so distinct CDR3 sequences, around three fifths of them singletons. Both blood RNA, taken from unsorted whole blood, and germline DNA were extracted.

This TCR came from a man aged 40-50 years with primary liver carcinoma and hepatitis B virus infection. The chain uses TRBV29-1 and TRBJ2-1, with TRBD2 matching 7 bases. The sample comprised peripheral blood. CDR3 in amino acids: CSLPSPGGEQFF. The DNA for the CDR3 is TGCAGCCTTCCCTCACCGGGGGGTGAGCAGTTCTTC.